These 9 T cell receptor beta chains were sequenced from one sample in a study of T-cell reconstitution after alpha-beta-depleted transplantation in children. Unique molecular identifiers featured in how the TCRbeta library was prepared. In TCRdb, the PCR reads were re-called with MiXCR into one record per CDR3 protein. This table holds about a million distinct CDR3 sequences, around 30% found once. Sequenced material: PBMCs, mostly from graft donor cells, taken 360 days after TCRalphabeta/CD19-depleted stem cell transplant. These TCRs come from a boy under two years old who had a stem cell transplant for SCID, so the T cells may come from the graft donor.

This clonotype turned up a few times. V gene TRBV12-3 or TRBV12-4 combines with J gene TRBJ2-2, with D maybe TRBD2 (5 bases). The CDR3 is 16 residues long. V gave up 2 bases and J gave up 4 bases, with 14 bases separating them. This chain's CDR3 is CASSLMTGLSTGELFF. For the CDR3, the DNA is TGTGCCAGCAGTTTAATGACGGGGTTGAGCACCGGGGAGCTGTTTTTT.

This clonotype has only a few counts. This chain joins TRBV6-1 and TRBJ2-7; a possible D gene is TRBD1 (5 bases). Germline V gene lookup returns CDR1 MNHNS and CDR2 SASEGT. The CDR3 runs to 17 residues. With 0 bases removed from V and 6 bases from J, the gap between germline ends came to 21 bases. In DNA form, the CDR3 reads TGTGCCAGCAGTGAAGCAGGACAACTTTGGGCTCTACGCGAGCAGTACTTC. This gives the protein CASSEAGQLWALREQYF.

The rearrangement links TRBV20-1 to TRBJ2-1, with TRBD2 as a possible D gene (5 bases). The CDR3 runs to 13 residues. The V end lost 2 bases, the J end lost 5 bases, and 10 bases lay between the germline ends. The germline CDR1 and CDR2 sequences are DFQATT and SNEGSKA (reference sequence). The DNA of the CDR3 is TGCAGTGCTAGACTGGCGGGCCACAATGAGCAGTTCTTC. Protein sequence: CSARLAGHNEQFF.

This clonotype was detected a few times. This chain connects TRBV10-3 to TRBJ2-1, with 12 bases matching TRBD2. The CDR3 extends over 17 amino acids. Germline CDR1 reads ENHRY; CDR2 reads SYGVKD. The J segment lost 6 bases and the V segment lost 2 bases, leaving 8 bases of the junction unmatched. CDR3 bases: TGTGCCATCAGTGAGGTCCCGACTAGCGGGGGCCTCAATGAGCAGTTCTTC. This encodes CAISEVPTSGGLNEQFF.

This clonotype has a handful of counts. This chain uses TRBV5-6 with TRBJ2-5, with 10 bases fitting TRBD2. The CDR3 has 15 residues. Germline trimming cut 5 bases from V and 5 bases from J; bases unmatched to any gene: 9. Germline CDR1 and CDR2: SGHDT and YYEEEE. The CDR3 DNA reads TGTGCCAGCAGTGTCCCGGGACTAGCGTGGGAGACCCAGTACTTC. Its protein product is CASSVPGLAWETQYF.

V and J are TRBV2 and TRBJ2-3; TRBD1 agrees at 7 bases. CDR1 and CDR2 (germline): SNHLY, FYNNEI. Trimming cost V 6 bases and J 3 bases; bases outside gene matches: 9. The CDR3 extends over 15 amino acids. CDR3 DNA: TGTGCCAGCAGACAACAGGGGCGTCGAACAGATACGCAGTATTTT. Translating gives CASRQQGRRTDTQYF.

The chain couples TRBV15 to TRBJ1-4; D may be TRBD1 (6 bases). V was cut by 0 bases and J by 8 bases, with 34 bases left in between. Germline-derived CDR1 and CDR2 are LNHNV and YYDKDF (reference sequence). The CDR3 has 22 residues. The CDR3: CATSRDQRLGGSTGTSREKLFF. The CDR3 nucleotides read TGTGCCACCAGCAGAGATCAGCGCCTCGGCGGGTCAACAGGGACCTCCCGAGAAAAACTGTTTTTT.

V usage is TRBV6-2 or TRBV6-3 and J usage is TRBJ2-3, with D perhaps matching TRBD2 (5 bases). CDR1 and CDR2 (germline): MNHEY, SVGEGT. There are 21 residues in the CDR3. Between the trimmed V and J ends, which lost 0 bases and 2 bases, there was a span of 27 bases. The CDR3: CASSYSKDSLLAWRSTDTQYF. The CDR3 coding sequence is TGTGCCAGCAGTTACTCGAAAGACTCCCTCCTAGCTTGGCGATCCACAGATACGCAGTATTTT.

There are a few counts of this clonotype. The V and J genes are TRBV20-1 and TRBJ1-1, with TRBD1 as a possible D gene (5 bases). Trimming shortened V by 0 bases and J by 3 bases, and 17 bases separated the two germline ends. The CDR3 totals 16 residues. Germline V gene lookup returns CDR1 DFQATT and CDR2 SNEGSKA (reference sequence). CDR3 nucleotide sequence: TGCAGTGCTAGAGATGCGACCAGGGACGGGGACACTGAAGCTTTCTTT. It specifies CSARDATRDGDTEAFF.